The present entry profiles one T cell receptor (beta chain) with its context. This sample is drawn from a study of blood T cell repertoires in COVID-19. This CDR3 has 14 residues. The germline CDR1 and CDR2 sequences are SGHAT and FQNNGV. The germline V and J ends were trimmed by 5 bases and 4 bases, with 11 bases remaining between them. The assay was immunoSEQ multiplex PCR, and TCRdb's table has in-frame clones only and misses some. The sample yields under 300,000 clones, roughly 86% seen once. Sequenced material: PBMCs or T cells enriched from blood (not recorded which). This TCR came from a woman aged 60-70 years who had recovered from COVID-19. The chain has TRBV11-2 and TRBJ2-2; weak D call: TRBD1 (6 bases). The CDR3 loop reads CASSPHRATGELFF. In DNA form, the CDR3 reads TGTGCCAGCAGCCCACACAGGGCCACCGGGGAGCTGTTTTTT.